This T cell receptor beta chain came from a study of cytomegalovirus exposure and HLA in healthy donors. As for the study in general: Around 83% of 398 genotyped donors fell in the Caucasian-associated ancestry cluster.

The table lists this clone with a few counts. Its target is not known. The sample has other DNA sequences that encode this CDR3 too. The study's findings and limits: Compared with the roughly 670-donor mean, an Asian-associated ancestry cluster reportedly had fewer N-insertions, according to a later analysis. A later analysis linked a missense variant in DCLRE1C to the trimming of TCR beta V and J genes. Within an earlier analysis, most TCR beta V segments proved productive either about 90% or about 30% of the time.

The PCR was carried out with 60 Vbeta primers and 13 Jbeta primers. The protocol was immunoSEQ multiplex PCR, while the TCRdb copy is restricted to in-frame clones and leaves out a portion. The sample holds 110,000 or so clones; 60% to 80% are singletons and the top ten take approximately 5%. Germline assignment: CDR1 ENHRY and CDR2 SYGVKD. This CDR3 region has 12 residues. The V end lost 2 bases, the J end lost 5 bases, and 4 bases lay between the germline ends. The source of this sequence is a woman aged 25 to 39 in good health and CMV-seropositive. Sequencing input: PBMCs. This sequence joins TRBV10-3 and TRBJ1-5; D remains ambiguous. The CDR3 sequence is CAISETDQPQHF. Here the CDR3 DNA reads TGTGCCATCAGTGAGACAGATCAGCCCCAGCATTTT.